A single sample is the source of the 13 T cell receptor beta chains below, sequenced in a study of beta chain features in type 1 diabetes. Investigators reverse transcribed all isolated RNA, so they sequenced expressed TCRB transcripts. TCRdb's copy holds only in-frame clones and misses some; the assay was immunoSEQ multiplex PCR. The sample yields some 120,000 clones, roughly 17% seen once. Their antigen targets remain unknown. The study's findings and limits: Moderate yet significant TCRB CDR3 shortening was seen in Type 1 diabetes patients in all four CD4+ subsets.

The sequencing sample was made of central memory CD4+ T cells from blood. These receptors were collected from a young man with type 1 diabetes.

This clone has a handful of counts. J is TRBJ2-7 and V is TRBV7-2; tentative D call: TRBD2 (6 bases). The CDR3 contains 15 residues. The germline V gene has CDR1 SGHTA and CDR2 FQGNSA. Trimming took 1 base from V and 2 from J, leaving 12 bases between them. Written as DNA, the CDR3 is TGTGCCAGCAGCTTAGGTGGCGGGAAACCCTACGAGCAGTACTTC. It codes for CASSLGGGKPYEQYF.

The sample holds a few counts of this clone. The DNA of the CDR3 is TGTGCCAGCAGTGAATACAGGACCGGCCTTTCACCCCTCCACTTT. This encodes CASSEYRTGLSPLHF. The chain links TRBV6-1 to TRBJ1-6, with TRBD1 as a possible D gene (5 bases). CDR3 size: 15 residues. CDR1 and CDR2 (germline): MNHNS, SASEGT. V was trimmed by 2 bases and J by 9 bases, leaving 14 bases between them.

This clone was counted only a few times. The chain combines TRBV7-9 with TRBJ1-1, with 7 positions matching TRBD1. This CDR3 is 14 amino acids long. Germline V gene lookup returns CDR1 SEHNR and CDR2 FQNEAQ (reference sequence). Losses at the gene ends were 5 bases for V and 6 bases for J; bases not matched to a gene: 9. The CDR3 coding sequence is TGTGCCAGCAGCCCCAGACAGGGTGGGCCTGAAGCTTTCTTT. This encodes CASSPRQGGPEAFF.

This clone was observed a handful of times. The gene calls are TRBV7-3 and TRBJ2-7; D is perhaps TRBD1 (5 bases). CDR3 length: 14 amino acids. Deletions cut 2 bases from V and 2 bases from J, with 10 bases between. The germline CDR1 and CDR2 sequences are SGHTA and FQGTGA. CDR3 residues: CASSLQGGPYEQYF. The CDR3 coding sequence is TGTGCCAGCAGCTTACAGGGCGGTCCCTACGAGCAGTACTTC.

The chain employs TRBV9 and TRBJ1-1; D gene ambiguous. In germline, CDR1 is SGDLS, CDR2 YYNGEE. The CDR3 loop spans 15 amino acids. Trimming cost V 0 bases and J 0 bases, with 9 bases left between them. This CDR3 is CASSVGGLMNTEAFF. The CDR3, as DNA: TGTGCCAGCAGCGTAGGCGGGCTTATGAACACTGAAGCTTTCTTT. Supplemented by reference TRBV9 and TRBJ1-1, the full variable domain reads DSGVTQTPKHLITATGQRVTLRCSPRSGDLSVYWYQQSLDQGLQFLIQYYNGEERAKGNILERFSAQQFPDLHSELNLSSLELGDSALYFCASSVGGLMNTEAFFGQGTRLTVV.

This clone was observed a few times. The chain is built from TRBV18 and TRBJ2-5; 11 bases line up with TRBD2. The CDR3 has 17 amino acids. V gave up 8 bases and J gave up 2 bases; unmatched junction bases: 13. The V gene's germline CDR1 is KGHSH and CDR2 LQKENI. CDR3 amino acids: CASTINDGTSGQETQYF. The DNA for the CDR3 is TGTGCCAGCACCATTAACGATGGGACTAGCGGACAAGAGACCCAGTACTTC. Combining the CDR3 with reference TRBV18 and TRBJ2-5 gives the whole variable domain NAGVMQNPRHLVRRRGQEARLRCSPMKGHSHVYWYRQLPEEGLKFMVYLQKENIIDESGMPKERFSAEFPKEGPSILRIQQVVRGDSAAYFCASTINDGTSGQETQYFGPGTRLLVL.

This chain uses TRBV9 with TRBJ2-1; 9 bases agree with TRBD2. The CDR3 extends over 18 amino acids. CDR1 SGDLS and CDR2 YYNGEE come from the germline V gene. The junction had 18 bases not matched to a gene; V was cut back by 4 bases and J by 7 bases. Here the CDR3 reads CASSPRAGGTSGINEQFF. CDR3 DNA sequence: TGTGCCAGCAGCCCACGGGCGGGAGGGACATCAGGGATAAATGAGCAGTTCTTC.

The gene calls are TRBV11-3 and TRBJ2-7, with a weak D call TRBD1 (6 bases). The CDR3 spans 13 residues. The germline CDR1 and CDR2 sequences are SGHNT and YENEEA. The V and J ends lost 4 bases and 3 bases respectively, with 10 bases between them. Here the CDR3 reads CASSSRGSYEQYF. The CDR3 nucleotides read TGTGCCAGCAGCTCAAGGGGGAGCTACGAGCAGTACTTC. Based on the CDR3 plus reference TRBV11-3 and TRBJ2-7, the full variable domain is EAGVVQSPRYKIIEKKQPVAFWCNPISGHNTLYWYLQNLGQGPELLIRYENEEAVDDSQLPKDRFSAERLKGVDSTLKIQPAELGDSAVYLCASSSRGSYEQYFGPGTRLTVT.

The rearrangement uses TRBV6-5 and TRBJ2-4; unclear D gene. Germline CDR1 is MNHEY and CDR2 is SVGAGI. The CDR3 is made up of 15 amino acids. The ends were cut back, 3 bases at V and 0 bases at J, with 9 bases in the middle. CDR3: CASSYTQLAKNIQYF. The CDR3 bases are TGTGCCAGCAGTTATACCCAGTTAGCCAAAAACATTCAGTACTTC.

The chain is built from TRBV5-4 and TRBJ2-1; D is undetermined. Per germline, CDR1 SGHNT and CDR2 YYREEE (reference sequence). The CDR3 is 16 residues long. V was cut by 4 bases and J by 4 bases, with 18 bases left in between. DNA for the CDR3: TGTGCCAGCAGCCCGCCCCACGCGGCGGCGTACAATGAGCAGTTCTTC. Residues: CASSPPHAAAYNEQFF.

This chain links TRBV5-4 with TRBJ2-1, with 9 positions matching TRBD2. Germline CDR1 reads SGHNT; CDR2 reads YYREEE (reference sequence). This CDR3 is built from 14 residues. J lost 5 bases, V lost 4 bases, and 4 bases had no gene match. The CDR3 reads CASSGGLANNEQFF. DNA for the CDR3: TGTGCCAGCAGCGGGGGACTAGCCAACAATGAGCAGTTCTTC.

The sample holds a few counts of this clone. The chain recombines TRBV7-9 with TRBJ2-6, with D perhaps TRBD1 (6 bases). V shed 4 bases and J shed 9 bases, with 13 bases lying between them. Germline CDR1 SEHNR, CDR2 FQNEAQ (reference sequence). The CDR3 consists of 14 residues. CDR3: CASSSRTEGNVLTF. The CDR3 region has the DNA TGTGCCAGCAGCTCCCGGACAGAGGGCAACGTCCTGACTTTC.

This clone was seen only a few times. In DNA, the CDR3 is TGTGCCAGCAGCATGGGGGCCACAGGGGCGATAGGCTACACCTTC. It encodes CASSMGATGAIGYTF. The chain couples TRBV5-4 to TRBJ1-2, with TRBD1 matching 7 bases. Germline assignment: CDR1 SGHNT and CDR2 YYREEE (reference sequence). There are 15 residues in the CDR3. J gave up 8 bases and V 4 bases, and 14 bases lay outside the gene matches.